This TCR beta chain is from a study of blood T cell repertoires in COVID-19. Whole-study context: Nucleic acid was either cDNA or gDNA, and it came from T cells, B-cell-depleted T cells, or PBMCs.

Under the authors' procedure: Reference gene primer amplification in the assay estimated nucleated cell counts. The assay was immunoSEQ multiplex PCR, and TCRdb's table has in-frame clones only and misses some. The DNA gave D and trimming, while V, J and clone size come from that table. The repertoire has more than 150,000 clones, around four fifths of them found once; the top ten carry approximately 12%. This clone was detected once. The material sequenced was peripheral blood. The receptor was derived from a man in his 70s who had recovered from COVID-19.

The CDR3, as DNA: TGTGCCAGCAGTACAGGTGTTCGCTACGAGCAGTACTTC. Its protein product is CASSTGVRYEQYF. The rearrangement joins TRBV2 to TRBJ2-7; D possibly corresponds to TRBD1 (5 bases). Trimming shortened V by 5 bases and J by 3 bases, and 11 bases separated the two germline ends. Germline V gene sequence: CDR1 SNHLY, CDR2 FYNNEI. The CDR3 spans 13 residues.